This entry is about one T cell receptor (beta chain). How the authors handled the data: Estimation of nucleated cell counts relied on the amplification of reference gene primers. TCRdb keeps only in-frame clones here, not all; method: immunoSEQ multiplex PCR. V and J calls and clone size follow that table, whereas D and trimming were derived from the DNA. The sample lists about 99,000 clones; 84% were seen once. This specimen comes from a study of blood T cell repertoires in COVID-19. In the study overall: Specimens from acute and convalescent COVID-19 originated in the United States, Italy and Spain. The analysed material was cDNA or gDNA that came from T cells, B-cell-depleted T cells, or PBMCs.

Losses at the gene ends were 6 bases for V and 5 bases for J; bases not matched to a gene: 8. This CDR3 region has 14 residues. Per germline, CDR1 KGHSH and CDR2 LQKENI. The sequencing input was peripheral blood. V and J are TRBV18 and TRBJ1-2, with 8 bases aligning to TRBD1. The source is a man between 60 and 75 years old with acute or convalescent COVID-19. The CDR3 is CASSDDRGVYGYTF. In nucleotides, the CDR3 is TGTGCCAGCTCCGACGACAGGGGCGTATATGGCTACACCTTC.